This T cell receptor (beta chain) is drawn from a study of blood T cell repertoires in COVID-19. Study background: Sample material is recorded as cDNA or gDNA derived from T cells, B-cell-depleted T cells, or PBMCs.

Per the germline V gene, CDR1 is SGHKS and CDR2 is YYEKEE (reference sequence). V dropped 1 base and J dropped 0 bases, with 7 bases sitting between them. The CDR3 has 14 residues. In the source study's methods: Reference gene primer amplification in the assay estimated nucleated cell counts. Using immunoSEQ multiplex PCR, the repertoire was profiled, and TCRdb retains in-frame clones only, with some absent. V and J calls and clone size are as listed in that table; D and trimming were resolved from the DNA. The sample lists a few hundred thousand clones, approximately 88% occurring once. The V call is TRBV5-5, the J call TRBJ2-5; D ambiguous. The TCR sequence derives from a woman younger than 45 who had recovered from COVID-19. Sequencing was carried out using peripheral blood. The CDR3 DNA is TGTGCCAGCAGCTTGCTTCAGGACCAAGAGACCCAGTACTTC. Translating gives CASSLLQDQETQYF.